The rows below give T cell receptor beta chains drawn from one sample of a study of T cell responses to AZD1222 COVID-19 vaccine. Data came from immunoSEQ multiplex PCR; TCRdb stores just in-frame clones and leaves some out. The table has fewer than 200,000 clones, 85% to 95% seen once. Sequencing used peripheral blood, obtained 28 days after the second AZD1222 dose. Receptors originate from an adult who received the AZD1222 COVID-19 vaccine. CDR3s include the opening cysteine and the closing phenylalanine or tryptophan. The D gene is left open where the match is weak. Size tells how often a clone was seen (once, few, many) or the class of an expanded clone, and some rows leave it out.

cdr3_aa,cdr3_nt,clone_size,v_call,d_call,j_call
CASSLAAGRVAGANVLTF,TGTGCCAGCAGCCTCGCGGCAGGGAGGGTAGCTGGGGCCAACGTCCTGACTTTC,.,TRBV5-5,TRBD2,TRBJ2-6
CASSQVEAGEQYF,TGTGCCAGCAGCCAAGTTGAGGCTGGCGAGCAGTACTTC,.,TRBV3-1/TRBV3-2,.,TRBJ2-7
CASSARPVVVTEAFF,TGTGCCAGCAGTGCCCGACCCGTGGTGGTCACTGAAGCTTTCTTT,.,TRBV27,.,TRBJ1-1
CASRVRRHTDTQYF,TGTGCCAGCAGGGTACGCAGGCACACAGATACGCAGTATTTT,.,TRBV6-5,.,TRBJ2-3
CASSLGQGMDGYTF,TGTGCCAGCAGCTTGGGGCAGGGGATGGATGGCTACACCTTC,once,TRBV7-6,.,TRBJ1-2
CATSDPPYSGRGDNEQFF,TGTGCCACCAGTGATCCCCCCTATAGCGGGAGAGGGGACAATGAGCAGTTCTTC,.,TRBV24-1,TRBD2,TRBJ2-1
CASSGTRGQPQHF,TGTGCCAGCAGTGGGACCCGGGGGCAGCCCCAGCATTTT,.,TRBV2,.,TRBJ1-5
CASSRPLVSSYNEQFF,TGTGCCAGCAGCCGTCCACTAGTATCCTCCTACAATGAGCAGTTCTTC,.,TRBV7-8,.,TRBJ2-1
CASKISGEAFF,TGTGCCAGTAAGATTAGCGGGGAAGCTTTCTTT,.,TRBV19,.,TRBJ1-1
CASSLRTGENTEAFF,TGTGCCAGTAGTCTCCGGACAGGGGAGAACACTGAAGCTTTCTTT,.,TRBV19,TRBD1,TRBJ1-1
CSVNRDTGELFF,TGCAGCGTTAACAGGGACACCGGGGAGCTGTTTTTT,.,TRBV29-1,.,TRBJ2-2
CASKPGRENTEAFF,TGTGCCAGCAAACCGGGACGAGAGAACACTGAAGCTTTCTTT,once,TRBV3-1/TRBV3-2,.,TRBJ1-1
CASSSLASKETQYF,TGTGCCAGCAGCTCCCTTGCGTCGAAAGAGACCCAGTACTTC,.,TRBV7-9,.,TRBJ2-5
CASSPLPGQNTEAFF,TGTGCCAGCTCACCCTTACCAGGACAGAACACTGAAGCTTTCTTT,.,TRBV18,.,TRBJ1-1
CASSPPGHYGYTF,TGTGCCAGCTCACCACCAGGGCACTATGGCTACACCTTC,.,TRBV18,.,TRBJ1-2
CASRETGPMNTEAFF,TGTGCCAGCAGGGAGACGGGACCGATGAACACTGAAGCTTTCTTT,.,TRBV25-1,.,TRBJ1-1
CASKGATDTQYF,TGCGCCAGCAAGGGGGCTACAGATACGCAGTATTTT,.,TRBV10-1,TRBD1,TRBJ2-3
CASSLAGRNTEAFF,TGTGCCAGCAGCTTAGCCGGGAGGAACACTGAAGCTTTCTTT,once,TRBV7-8,.,TRBJ1-1
CASSLDSNQPQHF,TGTGCCAGCAGCTTAGATAGCAATCAGCCCCAGCATTTT,.,TRBV11-2,.,TRBJ1-5
CASSLDPVFMNTEAFF,TGTGCCAGCAGCTTGGATCCTGTATTCATGAACACTGAAGCTTTCTTT,.,TRBV5-4,.,TRBJ1-1
CASRGQGIPPLHF,TGTGCCAGCAGGGGACAGGGAATTCCACCCCTCCACTTT,.,TRBV6-5,TRBD1,TRBJ1-6
CASSLRTSGPYEQYF,TGTGCCAGCAGCCTACGGACTAGCGGTCCCTACGAGCAGTACTTC,once,TRBV11-3,TRBD2,TRBJ2-7
CASRGALTYEQYF,TGTGCCAGCCGGGGGGCACTGACCTACGAGCAGTACTTC,.,TRBV7-2,.,TRBJ2-7
CASSLGLANEENYGYTF,TGTGCCAGCAGCTTAGGTTTGGCTAACGAAGAAAACTATGGCTACACCTTC,.,TRBV13,.,TRBJ1-2
CASSSGTSGTEQFF,TGCGCCAGCAGCTCCGGGACTAGCGGGACTGAGCAGTTCTTC,.,TRBV5-1,TRBD2,TRBJ2-1
CASGSRGPGQGNYGYTF,TGTGCCAGCGGCAGCCGGGGCCCTGGTCAGGGAAACTATGGCTACACCTTC,.,TRBV7-8,.,TRBJ1-2
CASSELNAGETQYF,TGTGCCAGCAGTGAATTAAATGCCGGAGAGACCCAGTACTTC,.,TRBV27,.,TRBJ2-5
CASSGTSGKYTGELFF,TGTGCCAGCAGCGGGACTAGCGGAAAGTACACCGGGGAGCTGTTTTTT,once,TRBV13,TRBD2,TRBJ2-2
CASRSLQGRVKLFF,TGTGCCAGCAGGTCACTTCAGGGGCGGGTAAAACTGTTTTTT,.,TRBV2,.,TRBJ1-4
CASSLTSGGPLSGEQYF,TGTGCCAGCAGCTTGACTAGCGGGGGGCCCCTTTCGGGCGAGCAGTACTTC,.,TRBV7-6,TRBD2,TRBJ2-7
CASSLGVSRGWFSYEQYF,TGTGCCAGCAGCTTGGGTGTATCGAGGGGGTGGTTTTCCTACGAGCAGTACTTC,.,TRBV5-8,.,TRBJ2-7
CASSFGQGHYGYTF,TGTGCCAGCAGTTTTGGGCAGGGACACTATGGCTACACCTTC,.,TRBV28,.,TRBJ1-2
CASSREIGYTF,TGTGCCAGCAGCCGGGAGATTGGCTACACCTTC,.,TRBV13,.,TRBJ1-2
CASSRRDSYGYTF,TGTGCCAGCAGCCGCCGGGACAGTTATGGCTACACCTTC,.,TRBV28,TRBD1,TRBJ1-2
CSASTSDVSYYEQYF,TGCAGTGCTAGTACTAGCGACGTATCTTACTACGAGCAGTACTTC,.,TRBV20-1,TRBD2,TRBJ2-7
CASSTQGLPYEQYF,TGTGCCAGCAGTACACAGGGGTTGCCATACGAGCAGTACTTC,.,TRBV6-2/TRBV6-3,TRBD1,TRBJ2-7
CASRRGRNSGNTIYF,TGTGCCAGCAGGAGGGGGAGGAACTCTGGAAACACCATATATTTT,.,TRBV6-5,.,TRBJ1-3
CASSWGATAGKNTEAFF,TGTGCCAGCAGTTGGGGGGCGACGGCGGGTAAGAACACTGAAGCTTTCTTT,few,TRBV6-2/TRBV6-3,.,TRBJ1-1
CASSFRDTQYF,TGTGCCAGCAGTTTCAGAGATACGCAGTATTTT,.,TRBV6-5,.,TRBJ2-3
CASRTDASPSYNSPLHF,TGCGCCAGCAGAACGGACGCGAGCCCCTCCTATAATTCACCCCTCCACTTT,.,TRBV4-1,.,TRBJ1-6
CSVGPLLNTGELFF,TGCAGCGTTGGCCCTCTATTAAACACCGGGGAGCTGTTTTTT,.,TRBV29-1,.,TRBJ2-2
CASSAYRGSSYNSPLHF,TGTGCCAGTAGTGCCTACAGGGGGAGCTCCTATAATTCACCCCTCCACTTT,.,TRBV19,TRBD1,TRBJ1-6
CASSYGTSTGDEQFF,TGTGCCAGCAGTTATGGGACTTCCACAGGCGATGAGCAGTTCTTC,.,TRBV6-5,.,TRBJ2-1
CASASPQDGYTF,TGTGCCAGCGCCTCCCCGCAGGATGGCTACACCTTC,.,TRBV27,.,TRBJ1-2
CAWRKSLGGEKLFF,TGTGCCTGGAGAAAGTCCCTGGGAGGTGAAAAACTGTTTTTT,once,TRBV30,.,TRBJ1-4
CASRLGQGIGDTQYF,TGTGCCAGCAGGTTAGGACAGGGTATTGGCGATACGCAGTATTTT,once,TRBV25-1,TRBD1,TRBJ2-3
CAWSVRQKNTEAFF,TGTGCCTGGAGTGTACGACAGAAGAACACTGAAGCTTTCTTT,.,TRBV30,.,TRBJ1-1
CASSDSSRGATNEKLFF,TGTGCCAGCAGTGACTCATCTCGGGGCGCAACTAATGAAAAACTGTTTTTT,.,TRBV6-4,.,TRBJ1-4
CASSYTGDAETQYF,TGTGCCAGCAGTTATACAGGGGATGCGGAGACCCAGTACTTC,.,TRBV6-2/TRBV6-3,TRBD1,TRBJ2-5
CASSSTDRVNLNTEAFF,TGTGCCAGCAGTTCGACGGACAGGGTCAATTTGAACACTGAAGCTTTCTTT,.,TRBV27,TRBD1,TRBJ1-1
CASSLEGRRQETQYF,TGCGCCAGCAGCTTGGAGGGACGGAGACAAGAGACCCAGTACTTC,.,TRBV5-1,.,TRBJ2-5
CASSQDRPGKGNQPQHF,TGTGCCAGCAGCCAAGATCGGCCGGGTAAGGGCAATCAGCCCCAGCATTTT,.,TRBV3-1/TRBV3-2,.,TRBJ1-5
CASSPPGGETQYF,TGTGCCAGCTCACCACCGGGGGGAGAGACCCAGTACTTC,.,TRBV18,.,TRBJ2-5
CASSSGGQGNEKLFF,TGCGCCAGCAGCTCTGGCGGTCAGGGGAATGAAAAACTGTTTTTT,.,TRBV5-1,.,TRBJ1-4
CASSVQGPYEQYF,TGTGCCAGCAGCGTTCAGGGTCCCTACGAGCAGTACTTC,few,TRBV7-9,.,TRBJ2-7
CASSIDRGETEAFF,TGCGCCAGCAGCATTGACAGGGGGGAAACTGAAGCTTTCTTT,.,TRBV5-1,TRBD1,TRBJ1-1
CASSVSGTGIMAGELFF,TGTGCCAGCTCAGTTTCCGGGACAGGGATAATGGCCGGGGAGCTGTTTTTT,.,TRBV18,TRBD1,TRBJ2-2
CASSGTGGPYEQYF,TGTGCCAGCAGTGGGACAGGGGGCCCCTACGAGCAGTACTTC,few,TRBV6-2/TRBV6-3,TRBD1,TRBJ2-7
CASRRPGQGAHQPQHF,TGTGCCAGCAGACGACCGGGACAGGGGGCGCATCAGCCCCAGCATTTT,.,TRBV28,TRBD1,TRBJ1-5
CASSLGGTGNEQFF,TGCGCCAGCAGCTTGGGGGGTACAGGGAATGAGCAGTTCTTC,.,TRBV5-1,.,TRBJ2-1